This T cell receptor (beta chain) derives from a study of CD8+CD57+ T cells in acquired aplastic anemia. On the study more broadly: The sorted CD4+ and CD8+ cells yielded an average approximately 3 ug of DNA. Study-level findings and limits: Significant differences in CD8+ Simpson's diversity were not observed between patients and controls. The same twenty-nine CD8+ CDR3 sequences occurred in patients and in controls.

This clonotype came up many times. Its cognate antigen is unknown. V gave up 3 bases and J gave up 5 bases; unmatched junction bases: 13. The CDR3 sequence is 16 residues long. Per the germline V gene, CDR1 is DFQATT and CDR2 is SNEGSKA (reference sequence). TCR beta VDJ and CDR3 profiles were obtained from a genomic DNA template. Each CDR3 protein is one row after TCRdb ran MiXCR on the reads. The profile covers 250,000 to 350,000 distinct CDR3 sequences, with roughly half appearing a single time and less than 10% taken by the ten largest. The sequenced sample was sorted CD4+, CD8+, or CD8+CD57+ T cells (not recorded which) from PBMCs. The sequence derives from a human donor with severe aplastic anemia or a healthy control (not recorded which). V gene TRBV20-1 combines with J gene TRBJ2-5; 9 nucleotides match TRBD2. The CDR3 DNA reads as TGCAGTGCTAGGAGGCCTAGCGGGGTCCAAATGGAGACCCAGTACTTC. Amino acids: CSARRPSGVQMETQYF.